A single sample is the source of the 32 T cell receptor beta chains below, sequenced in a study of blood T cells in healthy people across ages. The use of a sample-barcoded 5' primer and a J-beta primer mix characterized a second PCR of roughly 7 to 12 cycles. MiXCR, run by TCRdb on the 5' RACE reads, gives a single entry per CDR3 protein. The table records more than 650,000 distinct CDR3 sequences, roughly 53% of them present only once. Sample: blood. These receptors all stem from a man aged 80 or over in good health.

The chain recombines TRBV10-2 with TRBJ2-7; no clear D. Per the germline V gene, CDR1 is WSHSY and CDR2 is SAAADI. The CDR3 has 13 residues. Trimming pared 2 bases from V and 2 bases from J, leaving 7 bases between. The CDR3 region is CASSEGYTYEQYF. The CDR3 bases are TGCGCCAGCAGTGAGGGGTACACCTACGAGCAGTACTTC.

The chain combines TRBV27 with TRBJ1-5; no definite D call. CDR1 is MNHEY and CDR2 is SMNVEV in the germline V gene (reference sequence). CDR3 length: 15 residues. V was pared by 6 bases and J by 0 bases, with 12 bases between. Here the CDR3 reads CASRRDVYSNQPQHF. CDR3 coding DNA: TGTGCCAGCAGGAGGGATGTCTATAGCAATCAGCCCCAGCATTTT.

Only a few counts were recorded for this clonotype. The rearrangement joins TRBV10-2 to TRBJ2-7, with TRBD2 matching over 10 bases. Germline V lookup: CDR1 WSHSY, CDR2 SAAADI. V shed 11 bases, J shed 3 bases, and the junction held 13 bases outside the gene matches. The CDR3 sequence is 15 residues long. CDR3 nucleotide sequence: TGCGCCGCTCGCGGGGAGGCTAGCGGGAGCTACGAGCAGTACTTC. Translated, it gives CAARGEASGSYEQYF.

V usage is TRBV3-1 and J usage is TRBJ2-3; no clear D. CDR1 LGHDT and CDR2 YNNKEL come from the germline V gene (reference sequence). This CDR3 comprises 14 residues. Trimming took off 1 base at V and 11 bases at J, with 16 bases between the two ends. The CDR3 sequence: CASSQVRLPARQYF. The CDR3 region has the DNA TGTGCCAGCAGCCAAGTGCGGCTCCCCGCGAGGCAGTATTTT.

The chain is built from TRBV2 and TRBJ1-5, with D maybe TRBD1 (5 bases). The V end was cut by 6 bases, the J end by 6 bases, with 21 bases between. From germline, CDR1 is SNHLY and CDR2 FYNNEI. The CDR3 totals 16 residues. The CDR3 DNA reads TGTGCCAGCAGCCAACTAGAAGGGGCGGGAGGTCAGCCCCAGCATTTT. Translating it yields CASSQLEGAGGQPQHF.

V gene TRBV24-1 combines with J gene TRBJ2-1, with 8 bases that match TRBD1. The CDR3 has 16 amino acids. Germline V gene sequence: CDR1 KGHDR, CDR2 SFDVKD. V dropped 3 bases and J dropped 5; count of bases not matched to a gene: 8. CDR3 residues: CATSDTGTGRDNEQFF. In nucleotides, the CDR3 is TGTGCCACCAGTGATACCGGGACAGGTCGGGACAATGAGCAGTTCTTC.

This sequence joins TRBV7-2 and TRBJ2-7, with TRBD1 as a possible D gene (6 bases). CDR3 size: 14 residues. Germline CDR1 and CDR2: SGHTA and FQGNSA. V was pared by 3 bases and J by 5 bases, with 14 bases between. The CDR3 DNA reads TGTGCCAGCAGCTTTGGACAGCCGCCCAACGAGCAGTACTTC. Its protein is CASSFGQPPNEQYF. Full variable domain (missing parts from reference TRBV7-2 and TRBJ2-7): GAGVSQSPSNKVTEKGKDVELRCDPISGHTALYWYRQSLGQGLEFLIYFQGNSAPDKSGLPSDRFSAERTGGSVSTLTIQRTQQEDSAVYLCASSFGQPPNEQYFGPGTRLTVT.

CDR3 region: CASHLSGTGNEKLFF. DNA of the CDR3: TGTGCCAGCCACCTCTCCGGGACGGGGAATGAAAAACTGTTTTTT. The rearrangement joins TRBV28 to TRBJ1-4; D is perhaps TRBD1 (5 bases). Germline loops: CDR1 MDHEN, CDR2 SYDVKM. V lost 8 bases to trimming and J lost 5 bases, with 18 bases between them. CDR3 length: 15 residues.

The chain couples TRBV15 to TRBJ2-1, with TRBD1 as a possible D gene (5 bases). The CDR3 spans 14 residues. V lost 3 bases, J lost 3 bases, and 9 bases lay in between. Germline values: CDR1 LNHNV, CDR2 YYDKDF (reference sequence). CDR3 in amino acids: CATSRSTGYNEQFF. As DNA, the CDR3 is TGTGCCACCAGCAGGAGTACAGGCTACAATGAGCAGTTCTTC.

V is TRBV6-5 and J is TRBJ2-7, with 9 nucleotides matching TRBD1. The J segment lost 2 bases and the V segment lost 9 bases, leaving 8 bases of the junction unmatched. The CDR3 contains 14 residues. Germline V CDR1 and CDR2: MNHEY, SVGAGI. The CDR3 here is CASWDRERAYEQYF. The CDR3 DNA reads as TGTGCCAGTTGGGACAGGGAGAGGGCCTACGAGCAGTACTTC.

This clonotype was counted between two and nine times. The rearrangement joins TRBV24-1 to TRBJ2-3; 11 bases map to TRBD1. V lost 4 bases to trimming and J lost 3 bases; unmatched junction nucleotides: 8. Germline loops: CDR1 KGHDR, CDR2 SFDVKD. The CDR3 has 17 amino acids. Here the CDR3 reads CATSDPKDRGRTDTQYF. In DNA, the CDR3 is TGTGCCACCAGTGACCCAAAGGACAGGGGGCGAACAGATACGCAGTATTTT.

The CDR3 loop is CATSGVGAGANVLTF. The CDR3 DNA follows: TGTGCCACCAGTGGAGTCGGAGCTGGGGCCAACGTCCTGACTTTC. The genes are TRBV24-1 and TRBJ2-6; D is undetermined. V lost 5 bases and J lost 2, with 9 bases in between. CDR1 KGHDR and CDR2 SFDVKD come from the germline V gene. This CDR3 has 15 amino acids.

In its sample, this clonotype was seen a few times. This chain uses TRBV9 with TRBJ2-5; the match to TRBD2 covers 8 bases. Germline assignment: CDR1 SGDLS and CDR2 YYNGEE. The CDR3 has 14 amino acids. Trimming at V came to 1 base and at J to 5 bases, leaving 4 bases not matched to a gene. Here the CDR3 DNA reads TGTGCCAGCAGCGTATCGGGAGGGTCGGAGACCCAGTACTTC. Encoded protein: CASSVSGGSETQYF.

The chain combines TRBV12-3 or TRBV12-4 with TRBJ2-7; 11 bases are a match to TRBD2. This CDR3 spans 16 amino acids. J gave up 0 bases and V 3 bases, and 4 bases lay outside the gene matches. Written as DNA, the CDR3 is TGTGCCAGCAGTTTCAGACTAGCGGGGTACTCCTACGAGCAGTACTTC. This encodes CASSFRLAGYSYEQYF.

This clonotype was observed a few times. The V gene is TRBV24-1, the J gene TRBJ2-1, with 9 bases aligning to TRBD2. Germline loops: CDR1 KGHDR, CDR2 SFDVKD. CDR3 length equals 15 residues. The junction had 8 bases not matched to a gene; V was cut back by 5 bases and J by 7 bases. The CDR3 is CATSAPGLAGNEQFF. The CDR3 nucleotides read TGTGCCACCAGTGCCCCGGGACTAGCCGGAAATGAGCAGTTCTTC.

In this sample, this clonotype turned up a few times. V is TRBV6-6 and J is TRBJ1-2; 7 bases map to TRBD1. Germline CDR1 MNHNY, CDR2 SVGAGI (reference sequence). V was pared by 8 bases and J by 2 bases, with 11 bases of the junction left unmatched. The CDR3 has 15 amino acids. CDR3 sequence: CASAARGTANYGYTF. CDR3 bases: TGTGCCAGCGCTGCGCGTGGGACAGCCAACTATGGCTACACCTTC.

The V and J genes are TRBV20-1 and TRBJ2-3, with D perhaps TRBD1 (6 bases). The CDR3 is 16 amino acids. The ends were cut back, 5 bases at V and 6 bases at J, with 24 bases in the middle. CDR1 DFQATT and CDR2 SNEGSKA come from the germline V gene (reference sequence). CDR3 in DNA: TGCAGTGCTCCTCGGCTACAGGGTCTGGGGTTGGATACGCAGTATTTT. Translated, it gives CSAPRLQGLGLDTQYF.

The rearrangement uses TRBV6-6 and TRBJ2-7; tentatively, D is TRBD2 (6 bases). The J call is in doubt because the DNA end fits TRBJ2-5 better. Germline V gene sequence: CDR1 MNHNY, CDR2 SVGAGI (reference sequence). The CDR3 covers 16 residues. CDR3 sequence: CASSYPGGRRGETQYF. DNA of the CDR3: TGTGCCAGCAGTTACCCTGGGGGGAGAAGGGGAGAGACCCAGTACTTC.

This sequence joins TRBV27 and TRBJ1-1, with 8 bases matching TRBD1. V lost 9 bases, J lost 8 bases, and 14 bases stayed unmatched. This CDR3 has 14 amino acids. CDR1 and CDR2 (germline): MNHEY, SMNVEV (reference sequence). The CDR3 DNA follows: TGTGCCAGTGGGATCTTCGACAGGGGCTCGGAAGCTTTCTTT. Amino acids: CASGIFDRGSEAFF.

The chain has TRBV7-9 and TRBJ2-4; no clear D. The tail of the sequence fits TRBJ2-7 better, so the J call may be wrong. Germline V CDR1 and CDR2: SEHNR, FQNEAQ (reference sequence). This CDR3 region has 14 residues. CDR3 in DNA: TGTGCCAGCAGCTTAGGCGGAATTAACGACGAGCAGTACTTC. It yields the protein CASSLGGINDEQYF.

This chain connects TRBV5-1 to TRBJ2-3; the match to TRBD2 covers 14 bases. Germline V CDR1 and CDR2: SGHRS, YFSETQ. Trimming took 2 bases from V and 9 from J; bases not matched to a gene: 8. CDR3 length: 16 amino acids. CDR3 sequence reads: CASSFSGTSGSPTQYF. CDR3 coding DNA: TGCGCCAGCAGCTTTTCCGGGACTAGCGGGAGTCCCACGCAGTATTTT. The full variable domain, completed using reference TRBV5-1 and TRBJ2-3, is KAGVTQTPRYLIKTRGQQVTLSCSPISGHRSVSWYQQTPGQGLQFLFEYFSETQRNKGNFPGRFSGRQFSNSRSEMNVSTLELGDSALYLCASSFSGTSGSPTQYFGPGTRLTVL.

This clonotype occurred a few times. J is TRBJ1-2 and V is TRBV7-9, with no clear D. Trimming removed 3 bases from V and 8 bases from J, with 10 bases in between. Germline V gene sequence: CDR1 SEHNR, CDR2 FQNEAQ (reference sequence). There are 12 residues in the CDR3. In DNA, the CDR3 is TGTGCCAGCAGCTTGGGGATGGGAGGCTACACCTTC. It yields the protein CASSLGMGGYTF.

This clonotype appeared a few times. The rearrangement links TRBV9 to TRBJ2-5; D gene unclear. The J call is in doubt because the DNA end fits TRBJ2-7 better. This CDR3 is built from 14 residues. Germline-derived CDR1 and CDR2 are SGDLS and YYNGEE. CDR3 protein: CASSSRQSLYEQYF. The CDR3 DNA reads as TGTGCCAGCAGCTCCCGCCAATCCCTTTACGAGCAGTACTTC.

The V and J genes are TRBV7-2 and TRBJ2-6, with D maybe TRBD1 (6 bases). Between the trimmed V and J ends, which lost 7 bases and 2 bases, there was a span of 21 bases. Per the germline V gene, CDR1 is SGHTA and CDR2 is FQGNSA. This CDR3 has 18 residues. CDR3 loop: CASTQGGTRVTGANVLTF. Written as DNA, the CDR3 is TGTGCCAGCACCCAGGGTGGGACAAGGGTTACTGGGGCCAACGTCCTGACTTTC.

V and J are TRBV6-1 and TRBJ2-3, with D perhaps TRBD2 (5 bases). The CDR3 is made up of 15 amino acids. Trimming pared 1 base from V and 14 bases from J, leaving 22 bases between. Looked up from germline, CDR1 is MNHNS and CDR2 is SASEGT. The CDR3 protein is CASSEGERHPGYAYF. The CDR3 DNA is TGTGCCAGCAGTGAAGGGGAGAGACATCCGGGATACGCGTATTTT.

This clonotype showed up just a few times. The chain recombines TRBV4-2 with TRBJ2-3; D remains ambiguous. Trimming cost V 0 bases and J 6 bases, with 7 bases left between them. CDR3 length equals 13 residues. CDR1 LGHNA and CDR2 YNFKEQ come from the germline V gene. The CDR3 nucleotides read TGTGCCAGCAGCCAAGACCCCAGGGATACGCAGTATTTT. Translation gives CASSQDPRDTQYF.

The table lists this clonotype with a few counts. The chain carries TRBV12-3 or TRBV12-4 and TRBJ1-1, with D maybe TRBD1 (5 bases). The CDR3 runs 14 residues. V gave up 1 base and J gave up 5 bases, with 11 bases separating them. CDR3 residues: CASSLVWGTTEAFF. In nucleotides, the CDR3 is TGTGCCAGCAGTTTAGTTTGGGGGACTACTGAAGCTTTCTTT.

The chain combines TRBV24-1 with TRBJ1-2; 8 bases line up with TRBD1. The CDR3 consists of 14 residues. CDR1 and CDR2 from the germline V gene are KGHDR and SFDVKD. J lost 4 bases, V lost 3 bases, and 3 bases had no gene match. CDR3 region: CATSDTDRAYGYTF. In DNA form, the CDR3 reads TGTGCCACCAGTGATACGGACAGGGCCTATGGCTACACCTTC.

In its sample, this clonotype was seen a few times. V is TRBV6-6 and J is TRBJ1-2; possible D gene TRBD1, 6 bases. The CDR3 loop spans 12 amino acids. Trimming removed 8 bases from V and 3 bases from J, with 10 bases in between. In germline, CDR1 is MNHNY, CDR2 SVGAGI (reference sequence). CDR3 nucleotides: TGTGCCAGCTCGGACAGTTACTATGGCTACACCTTC. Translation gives CASSDSYYGYTF.

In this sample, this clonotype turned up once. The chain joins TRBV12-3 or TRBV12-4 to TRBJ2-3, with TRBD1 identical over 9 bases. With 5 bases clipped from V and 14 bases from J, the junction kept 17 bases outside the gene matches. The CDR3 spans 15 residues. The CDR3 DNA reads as TGTGCCAGCAGTCCACCGGGACAGGGAGTCAGATACGTGTATTTT. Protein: CASSPPGQGVRYVYF.

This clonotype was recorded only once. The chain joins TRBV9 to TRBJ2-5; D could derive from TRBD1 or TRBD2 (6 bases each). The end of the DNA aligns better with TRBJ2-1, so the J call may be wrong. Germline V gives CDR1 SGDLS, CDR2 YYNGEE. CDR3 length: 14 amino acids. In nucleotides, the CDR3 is TGTGCCAGCAGCGTGGACGGGGGCCAAGAGACCCAGTTCTTC. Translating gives CASSVDGGQETQFF.

The CDR3 nucleotides are TGTGCCAACCTGGGGATGGTCAGCTCTGGGGCCAACGTCCTGACTTTC. Residues: CANLGMVSSGANVLTF. The chain recombines TRBV11-2 with TRBJ2-6; no firm D call. The germline V gene encodes CDR1 SGHAT and CDR2 FQNNGV. V lost 10 bases and J 0 bases, leaving 16 bases between the germline ends. There are 16 residues in the CDR3.